This T cell receptor beta chain was profiled in a study of T cells in Graves' hyperthyroidism and ophthalmopathy. About the research overall: Peripheral blood samples were taken at initial diagnosis, prior to any treatment.

Lactation, pregnancy, other autoimmune disease or uncontrolled infection led to exclusion of patients. Diagnostic decisions used clinical symptoms, serum thyroxine and TRAb, thyroid ultrasound and orbital computed tomography. RNA transcripts yielded amplified TCR beta CDR3 regions. The TCR CDR3 was amplified in a first-round RT-PCR using the HTBI primer set. One entry per CDR3 protein, called by TCRdb with MiXCR from the multiplex PCR reads. The sample holds 280,000 or so distinct CDR3 sequences, about 25% seen once. This clonotype was counted ten times or more. Trimming took off 1 base at V and 1 base at J, with 6 bases between the two ends. The CDR3 contains 15 residues. The germline gives CDR1 SGHRS, CDR2 YFSETQ.

This receptor was obtained from a man aged 35 to 55 with Graves' hyperthyroidism that later progressed to Graves' ophthalmopathy. The sequenced sample consisted of blood. The chain links TRBV5-1 to TRBJ2-6; perhaps TRBD1 as D (5 bases). CDR3 amino acids: CASSLQGSGANVLTF. The CDR3 DNA is TGCGCCAGCAGCTTGCAGGGATCTGGGGCCAACGTCCTGACTTTC. Full variable domain (missing parts from reference TRBV5-1 and TRBJ2-6): KAGVTQTPRYLIKTRGQQVTLSCSPISGHRSVSWYQQTPGQGLQFLFEYFSETQRNKGNFPGRFSGRQFSNSRSEMNVSTLELGDSALYLCASSLQGSGANVLTFGAGSRLTVL.